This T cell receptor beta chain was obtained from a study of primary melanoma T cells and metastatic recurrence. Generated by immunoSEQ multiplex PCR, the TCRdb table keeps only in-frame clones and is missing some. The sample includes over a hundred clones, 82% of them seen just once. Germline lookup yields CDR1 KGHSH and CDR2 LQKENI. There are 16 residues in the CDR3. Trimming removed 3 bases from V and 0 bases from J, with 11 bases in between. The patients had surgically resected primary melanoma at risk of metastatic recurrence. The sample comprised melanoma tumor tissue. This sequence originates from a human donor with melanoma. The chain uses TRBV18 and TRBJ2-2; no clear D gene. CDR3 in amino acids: CASSPAPDPNTGELFF. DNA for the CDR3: TGTGCCAGCTCACCGGCACCAGACCCGAACACCGGGGAGCTGTTTTTT.